In its sample, the clone carrying this TCR beta chain was seen a few times. The antigen remains undetermined. The primer mix had 60 Vbeta and 13 Jbeta primers. TCRdb keeps only in-frame clones here, not all; method: immunoSEQ multiplex PCR. Of 90,000 to 120,000 clones in the sample, about 80% were seen once. This sample is drawn from a study of cytomegalovirus exposure and HLA in healthy donors. General study findings and limits: An Asian-associated ancestry cluster reportedly showed fewer N-insertions than the approximately 620-donor mean in a later analysis.

V gave up 5 bases and J gave up 2 bases; unmatched junction bases: 7. In germline, CDR1 is SGHAT, CDR2 FQNNGV. This CDR3 has 15 residues. The specimen was PBMCs. This clonotype originated in a man younger than 45 in good health and CMV-seronegative. V usage is TRBV11-2 and J usage is TRBJ2-3; 7 bases agree with TRBD1. The CDR3 region is CASSPGQPSTDTQYF. CDR3 sequence (DNA): TGTGCCAGCAGCCCGGGACAGCCATCCACAGATACGCAGTATTTT.